A selection of T cell receptor beta chains follows, all from one sample in a study of patients and donors after allogeneic stem cell transplantation. TCRdb used MiXCR to reprocess the RT-PCR reads, holding one entry per CDR3 protein. This table holds over 200,000 distinct CDR3 sequences, about 37% found once. Sequencing used blood, either unsorted or a sorted T cell fraction (not recorded which). The receptors come from a human donor who was either an allogeneic HSCT recipient or a stem cell or donor lymphocyte infusion donor (not recorded which). It is not recorded whose cells these are; they may come from a transplant donor. The CDR3 runs from the conserved cysteine through the conserved F or W. Fields, in order: clone size, D gene, J gene, V gene, CDR3 DNA, CDR3 protein. The D gene is left open where the match is weak. Rows give clone size only sometimes, using once, few, many, or a class for an expanded clone.

abundance: few; d_gene: .; j_gene: TRBJ1-1; v_gene: TRBV7-9; CDR3nt: TGTGCCAGCAATATAGCTGGTTACCCCACTGAAGCTTTCTTT; CDR3aa: CASNIAGYPTEAFF
abundance: few; d_gene: .; j_gene: TRBJ1-1; v_gene: TRBV3-1; CDR3nt: TGTGCCAGCAGCCAGTTGGGAGTAGCTTTCTTT; CDR3aa: CASSQLGVAFF
abundance: .; d_gene: TRBD2; j_gene: TRBJ2-1; v_gene: TRBV12-3/TRBV12-4; CDR3nt: TGTGCCAGCAGTCCAACTAGCGGGGGGGCCGATGAGCAGTTCTTC; CDR3aa: CASSPTSGGADEQFF
abundance: .; d_gene: TRBD1; j_gene: TRBJ1-1; v_gene: TRBV20-1; CDR3nt: TGCAGTGCTTCCGGGACAGGGGGCAGGGACACTGAAGCTTTCTTT; CDR3aa: CSASGTGGRDTEAFF
abundance: medium-sized; d_gene: .; j_gene: TRBJ1-1; v_gene: TRBV12-3/TRBV12-4; CDR3nt: TGTGCCAGCAGTCCCTCAGGGAGGAGGAACACTGAAGCTTTCTTT; CDR3aa: CASSPSGRRNTEAFF
abundance: few; d_gene: TRBD1; j_gene: TRBJ1-4; v_gene: TRBV12-3/TRBV12-4; CDR3nt: TGTGCCAGCAGTTGGACAGGGGAGAGTTTTTTACACTTT; CDR3aa: CASSWTGESFLHF
abundance: .; d_gene: TRBD2; j_gene: TRBJ2-3; v_gene: TRBV6-5; CDR3nt: TGTGCCAGCAGTTACACCCGGCTAGCGGGGGTTTCAAATACGCAGTATTTT; CDR3aa: CASSYTRLAGVSNTQYF
abundance: few; d_gene: .; j_gene: TRBJ1-5; v_gene: TRBV20-1; CDR3nt: TGCAGTGCTAGTATTTTTGGGGCGACGGCAGGTCAGCCCCAGCATTTT; CDR3aa: CSASIFGATAGQPQHF
abundance: few; d_gene: .; j_gene: TRBJ2-3; v_gene: TRBV5-1; CDR3nt: TGCGCCAGCAGCTTGGTAGGTCAGAACCGAGATACGCAGTATTTT; CDR3aa: CASSLVGQNRDTQYF
abundance: .; d_gene: TRBD2; j_gene: TRBJ2-7; v_gene: TRBV4-2; CDR3nt: TGTGCCAGCAGCCAAGATGGTAGCGGGGGGTACGAGCAGTACTTC; CDR3aa: CASSQDGSGGYEQYF
abundance: .; d_gene: .; j_gene: TRBJ2-7; v_gene: TRBV5-1; CDR3nt: TGCGCCAGCAGCTTGGCCACCGGGGATGGTTACGAGCAGTACTTC; CDR3aa: CASSLATGDGYEQYF
abundance: many; d_gene: TRBD1; j_gene: TRBJ1-1; v_gene: TRBV20-1; CDR3nt: TGCAGTGCTAGAGCCCCAGGGGGCGCTGGGTTTGGAACTGAAGCTTTCTTT; CDR3aa: CSARAPGGAGFGTEAFF
abundance: .; d_gene: .; j_gene: TRBJ1-2; v_gene: TRBV15; CDR3nt: TGTGCCACCTGGGGACCCAACAGAGGATATGGCTACACCTTC; CDR3aa: CATWGPNRGYGYTF
abundance: .; d_gene: .; j_gene: TRBJ1-2; v_gene: TRBV12-3/TRBV12-4; CDR3nt: TGTGCCAGCACACCCCGGACGGATAACTATGGCTACACCTTC; CDR3aa: CASTPRTDNYGYTF
abundance: few; d_gene: .; j_gene: TRBJ1-1; v_gene: TRBV30; CDR3nt: TGTGCCTGGAGTGTAGGACGGGGGACTGAAGCTTTCTTT; CDR3aa: CAWSVGRGTEAFF
abundance: few; d_gene: TRBD1; j_gene: TRBJ2-7; v_gene: TRBV20-1; CDR3nt: TGCAGTGCTATGGGAAAGACAGGGGCCTACGAGCAGTACTTC; CDR3aa: CSAMGKTGAYEQYF
abundance: .; d_gene: .; j_gene: TRBJ1-2; v_gene: TRBV24-1; CDR3nt: TGTGCCACCAGTGATAGCAAACTCCGGAGTAACTATGGCTACACCTTC; CDR3aa: CATSDSKLRSNYGYTF
abundance: .; d_gene: TRBD2; j_gene: TRBJ2-2; v_gene: TRBV29-1; CDR3nt: TGCAGCAAGCTAGCGGGGGGTAATACCGGGGAGCTGTTTTTT; CDR3aa: CSKLAGGNTGELFF
abundance: few; d_gene: .; j_gene: TRBJ2-7; v_gene: TRBV20-1; CDR3nt: TGCAGTGCTAGAGGAGCGGCCGGCGGCTCCTACGAGCAGTACTTC; CDR3aa: CSARGAAGGSYEQYF
abundance: .; d_gene: .; j_gene: TRBJ1-2; v_gene: TRBV15; CDR3nt: TGTGCCACCAGCAGAGATGGGAAAAGTAACTATGGCTACACCTTC; CDR3aa: CATSRDGKSNYGYTF
abundance: .; d_gene: .; j_gene: TRBJ1-2; v_gene: TRBV5-4; CDR3nt: TGTGCCAGCAGCCAAGACGGAAGCTATGGCTACACCTTC; CDR3aa: CASSQDGSYGYTF
abundance: few; d_gene: .; j_gene: TRBJ2-4; v_gene: TRBV12-3/TRBV12-4; CDR3nt: TGTGCCAGCAGTTTACATTTGGGATTAGCCAAAAACATTCAGTACTTC; CDR3aa: CASSLHLGLAKNIQYF
abundance: few; d_gene: TRBD1; j_gene: TRBJ1-2; v_gene: TRBV9; CDR3nt: TGTGCCAGCAGCACTAGGTCCAGGGGGCTCTATGGCTACACCTTC; CDR3aa: CASSTRSRGLYGYTF